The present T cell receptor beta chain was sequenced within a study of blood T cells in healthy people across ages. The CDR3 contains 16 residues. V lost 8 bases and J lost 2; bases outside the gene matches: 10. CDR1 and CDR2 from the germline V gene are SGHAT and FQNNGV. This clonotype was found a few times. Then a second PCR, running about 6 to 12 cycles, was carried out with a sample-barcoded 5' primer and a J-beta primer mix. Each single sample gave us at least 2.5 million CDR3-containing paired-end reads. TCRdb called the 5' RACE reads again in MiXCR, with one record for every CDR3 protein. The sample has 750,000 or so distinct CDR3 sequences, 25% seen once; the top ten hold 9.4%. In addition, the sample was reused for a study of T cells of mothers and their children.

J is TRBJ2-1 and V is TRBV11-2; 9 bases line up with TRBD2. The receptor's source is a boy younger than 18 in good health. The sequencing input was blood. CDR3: CASQTLRGGPYNEQFF. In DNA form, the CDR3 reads TGTGCCAGCCAAACCCTGCGGGGGGGACCCTACAATGAGCAGTTCTTC. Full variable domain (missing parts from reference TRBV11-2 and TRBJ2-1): EAGVAQSPRYKIIEKRQSVAFWCNPISGHATLYWYQQILGQGPKLLIQFQNNGVVDDSQLPKDRFSAERLKGVDSTLKIQPAKLEDSAVYLCASQTLRGGPYNEQFFGPGTRLTVL.